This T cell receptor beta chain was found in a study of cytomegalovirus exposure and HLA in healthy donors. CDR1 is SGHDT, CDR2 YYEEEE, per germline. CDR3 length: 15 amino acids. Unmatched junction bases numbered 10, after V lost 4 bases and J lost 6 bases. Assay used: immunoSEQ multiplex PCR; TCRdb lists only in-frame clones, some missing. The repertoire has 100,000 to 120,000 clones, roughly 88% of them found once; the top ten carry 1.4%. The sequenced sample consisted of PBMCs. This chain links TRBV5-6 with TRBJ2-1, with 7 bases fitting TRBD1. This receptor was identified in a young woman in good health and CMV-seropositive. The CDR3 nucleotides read TGTGCCAGCAGCGATCCCACGACAGGGAGCAATGAGCAGTTCTTC. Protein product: CASSDPTTGSNEQFF.